A single sample is the source of the 20 T cell receptor beta chains below, sequenced in a study of blood T cell repertoires in COVID-19. Sequencing used immunoSEQ multiplex PCR; TCRdb keeps in-frame clones, though not all of them. This table holds about 530,000 clones, 85% to 90% found once. Material: peripheral blood. Receptors originate from a woman aged 45-65 years with COVID-19, enrolled during active disease.

This sequence joins TRBV29-1 and TRBJ1-4; possibly TRBD1 for D (5 bases). The CDR3 is made up of 16 amino acids. CDR1 SQVTM and CDR2 ANQGSEA come from the germline V gene. Trimming removed 2 bases from V and 0 bases from J, with 13 bases in between. CDR3 amino acids: CSVEPMGGATNEKLFF. The CDR3 DNA is TGCAGCGTTGAACCGATGGGGGGAGCAACTAATGAAAAACTGTTTTTT.

This chain uses TRBV3-1 (or the pseudogene TRBV3-2) with TRBJ2-7, with a tentative D call TRBD1 (6 bases). CDR1 is LGHDT, CDR2 YNNKEL, per germline (reference sequence). The CDR3 totals 14 residues. Trimming stripped 5 bases from V and 0 bases from J, with 11 bases between. CDR3 sequence (DNA): TGTGCCAGCAGCGCCAGGGGACCCTCCTACGAGCAGTACTTC. The encoded protein is CASSARGPSYEQYF.

Note on this clone: Additional DNA sequences in this sample encode the identical CDR3. V and J are TRBV5-1 and TRBJ2-7; 8 bases are shared with TRBD1. The trim removed 3 bases at V and 3 bases at J, leaving 5 bases unmatched. Per the germline V gene, CDR1 is SGHRS and CDR2 is YFSETQ. The CDR3 is 14 amino acids. CDR3 in DNA: TGCGCCAGCAGCTCAGGACAGGGAGACTACGAGCAGTACTTC. Protein: CASSSGQGDYEQYF. The full variable domain, in which reference TRBV5-1 and TRBJ2-7 provide the parts outside the CDR3, is KAGVTQTPRYLIKTRGQQVTLSCSPISGHRSVSWYQQTPGQGLQFLFEYFSETQRNKGNFPGRFSGRQFSNSRSEMNVSTLELGDSALYLCASSSGQGDYEQYFGPGTRLTVT.

The rearrangement links TRBV7-9 to TRBJ2-7, with 8 bases matching TRBD1. The CDR3 covers 12 residues. CDR1 SEHNR and CDR2 FQNEAQ come from the germline V gene (reference sequence). The V and J ends lost 5 bases and 12 bases, in that order; junction bases with no gene match: 9. The CDR3 DNA follows: TGTGCCAGCAGCCTAACAACCGGGACAGGGTACTTC. Its protein product is CASSLTTGTGYF.

The J gene is TRBJ1-2, the V gene TRBV12-3 or TRBV12-4; weak D call: TRBD1 (6 bases). This CDR3 region has 13 residues. V was pared by 5 bases and J by 4 bases, with 11 bases between. This CDR3 reads CASSQTGRYGYTF. CDR3 sequence (DNA): TGTGCCAGCAGTCAGACAGGTCGCTATGGCTACACCTTC.

The gene calls are TRBV4-1 and TRBJ1-2; a possible D gene is TRBD1 (5 bases). This CDR3 contains 14 residues. V was trimmed by 5 bases and J by 5 bases, leaving 15 bases between them. Germline loops: CDR1 MGHRA, CDR2 YSYEKL. In DNA form, the CDR3 reads TGCGCCAGCAGCGAAGCGGCAGGGAATTATGGCTACACCTTC. The encoded protein is CASSEAAGNYGYTF.

The rearrangement joins TRBV12-3 or TRBV12-4 to TRBJ1-1; 7 positions agree with TRBD1. V trimming: 3 bases; J trimming: 6 bases; junction bases outside the gene matches: 4. This CDR3 contains 13 residues. The CDR3, as DNA: TGTGCCAGCAGTTTCGGTCAGGGGGCTGAAGCTTTCTTT. Translating gives CASSFGQGAEAFF.

The chain employs TRBV9 and TRBJ2-1; 13 bases fit TRBD2. The CDR3 covers 17 residues. Losses at the gene ends were 3 bases for V and 2 bases for J; bases not matched to a gene: 5. CDR1 is SGDLS and CDR2 is YYNGEE in the germline V gene. The CDR3 here is CASSALGTSGAYNEQFF. In DNA, the CDR3 is TGTGCCAGCAGCGCCCTCGGGACTAGCGGGGCCTACAATGAGCAGTTCTTC.

The chain carries TRBV11-2 and TRBJ2-4; 11 bases fit TRBD1. The length of the CDR3 is 15 residues. V shed 5 bases, J shed 9 bases, and the junction held 9 bases outside the gene matches. CDR1 and CDR2 from the germline V gene are SGHAT and FQNNGV. CDR3 nucleotide sequence: TGTGCCAGCAGCCCCTCTGGGGGACAGGGGGGCATTCAGTACTTC. Translating it yields CASSPSGGQGGIQYF.

V usage is TRBV5-8 and J usage is TRBJ1-1; D is unresolved. Trimming left V 4 bases short and J 4 bases short, with 17 bases between. Germline values: CDR1 SGHTS, CDR2 YDEGEE. CDR3 length: 15 amino acids. The CDR3 DNA follows: TGTGCCAGCAGCCATCGGAGTTTTGGCAGCACTGAAGCTTTCTTT. Protein sequence: CASSHRSFGSTEAFF.

This clone came up once. The rearrangement joins TRBV6-5 to TRBJ1-5; the D gene is possibly TRBD1 (6 bases). The CDR3 extends over 15 amino acids. CDR1 MNHEY and CDR2 SVGAGI come from the germline V gene. V was clipped by 4 bases and J by 7 bases, with 17 bases between them. The CDR3 DNA reads TGTGCCAGCAGTTTGGGGCAGGGGAATGGACAGCCCCAGCATTTT. It yields the protein CASSLGQGNGQPQHF.

As regards this clone: This sample includes further DNA sequences coding for the same CDR3. The rearrangement joins TRBV19 to TRBJ1-2, with 7 bases aligning to TRBD1. Germline values: CDR1 LNHDA, CDR2 SQIVND (reference sequence). CDR3 size: 12 residues. J gave up 7 bases and V 5 bases, and 4 bases lay outside the gene matches. For the CDR3, the DNA is TGTGCCAGTAGTGCTGACAGGGCTGGCTACACCTTC. Protein sequence: CASSADRAGYTF.

The V call is TRBV12-5, the J call TRBJ1-1, with D tentatively TRBD1 (5 bases). V lost 5 bases, J lost 8 bases, and 15 bases lay in between. Germline V gene sequence: CDR1 LGHNT, CDR2 FRNRAP. The CDR3 has 13 amino acids. The CDR3 region is CASGRGGTPEAFF. CDR3 in DNA: TGTGCTAGTGGTCGCGGCGGGACTCCCGAAGCTTTCTTT.

This chain links TRBV12-5 with TRBJ1-6; D ambiguous. The length of the CDR3 is 14 residues. Germline V gene data show CDR1 as LGHNT and CDR2 as FRNRAP. V was pared by 6 bases and J by 7 bases, with 13 bases between. The CDR3 DNA is TGTGCTAGTGGCGACCGGGATCAAAATTCACCCCTCCACTTT. Its protein product is CASGDRDQNSPLHF.

The chain has TRBV7-2 and TRBJ2-1; D may be TRBD1 (6 bases). The CDR3 extends over 15 amino acids. Germline loops: CDR1 SGHTA, CDR2 FQGNSA. Between the trimmed V and J ends, which lost 3 bases and 8 bases, there was a span of 17 bases. The CDR3 protein is CASSLQGWLGDEQFF. CDR3 bases: TGTGCCAGCAGCTTGCAGGGGTGGCTGGGGGATGAGCAGTTCTTC.

The gene calls are TRBV30 and TRBJ1-1, with 9 bases fitting TRBD1. The CDR3 contains 16 residues. J lost 4 bases, V lost 3 bases, and 12 bases had no gene match. Germline V gene data show CDR1 as GTSNPN and CDR2 as SVGIG (reference sequence). CDR3 sequence (DNA): TGTGCCTGGAGACAGGGGGCTCTAAACTGGGGCACTGAAGCTTTCTTT. Its translation is CAWRQGALNWGTEAFF. Full variable domain (outside the CDR3, taken from reference TRBV30 and TRBJ1-1): SQTIHQWPATLVQPVGSPLSLECTVEGTSNPNLYWYRQAAGRGLQLLFYSVGIGQISSEVPQNLSASRPQDRQFILSSKKLLLSDSGFYLCAWRQGALNWGTEAFFGQGTRLTVV.

The genes are TRBV6-5 and TRBJ1-1; 9 bases are shared with TRBD1. The V gene end was trimmed by 5 bases and the J gene end by 4 bases; junction bases not matched to a gene: 5. Germline CDR1 is MNHEY and CDR2 is SVGAGI. The CDR3 is made up of 14 amino acids. The CDR3 loop is CASSLGTGTTEAFF. The CDR3 nucleotides read TGTGCCAGCAGTCTCGGGACAGGGACCACTGAAGCTTTCTTT.

The chain links TRBV29-1 to TRBJ1-1; no firm D call. V was cut by 7 bases and J by 10 bases, with 19 bases left in between. This CDR3 is 12 amino acids long. Germline V gives CDR1 SQVTM, CDR2 ANQGSEA. The CDR3 protein is CSGRERGSAAFF. The CDR3 DNA is TGCAGCGGTCGGGAACGAGGGTCGGCAGCTTTCTTT.

This clone occurred once. The V and J genes are TRBV7-9 and TRBJ1-2; D not resolved. Trimming removed 1 base at V and 1 base at J, with 7 bases between. The CDR3 is 14 amino acids. The germline CDR1 and CDR2 sequences are SEHNR and FQNEAQ (reference sequence). The CDR3 here is CASSLGQNNYGYTF. Here the CDR3 DNA reads TGTGCCAGCAGCTTAGGGCAGAATAACTATGGCTACACCTTC.

The chain carries TRBV18 and TRBJ1-6; 9 nucleotides align to TRBD1. From germline, CDR1 is KGHSH and CDR2 LQKENI. V gave up 3 bases and J gave up 10 bases; unmatched junction bases: 4. This CDR3 has 14 amino acids. The CDR3, as DNA: TGTGCCAGCTCACCGGACAGGGGATTCTCACCCCTCCACTTT. This encodes CASSPDRGFSPLHF.